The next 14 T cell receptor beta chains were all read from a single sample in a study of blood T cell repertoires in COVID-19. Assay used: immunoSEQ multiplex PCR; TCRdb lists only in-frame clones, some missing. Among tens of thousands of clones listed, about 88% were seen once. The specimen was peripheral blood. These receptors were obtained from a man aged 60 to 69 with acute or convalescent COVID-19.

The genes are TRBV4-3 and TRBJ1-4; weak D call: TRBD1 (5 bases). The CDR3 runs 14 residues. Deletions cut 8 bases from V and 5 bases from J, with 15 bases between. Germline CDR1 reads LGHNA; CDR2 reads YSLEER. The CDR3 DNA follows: TGCGCCAGCTCCCAGGGTGTGTCGAATGAAAAACTGTTTTTT. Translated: CASSQGVSNEKLFF.

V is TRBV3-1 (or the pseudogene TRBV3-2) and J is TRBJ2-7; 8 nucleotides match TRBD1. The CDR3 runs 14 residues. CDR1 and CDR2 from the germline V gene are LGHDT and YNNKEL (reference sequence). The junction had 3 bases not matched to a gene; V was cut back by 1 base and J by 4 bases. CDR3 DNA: TGTGCCAGCAGCCAAGGGACAGGGAAGTACGAGCAGTACTTC. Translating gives CASSQGTGKYEQYF.

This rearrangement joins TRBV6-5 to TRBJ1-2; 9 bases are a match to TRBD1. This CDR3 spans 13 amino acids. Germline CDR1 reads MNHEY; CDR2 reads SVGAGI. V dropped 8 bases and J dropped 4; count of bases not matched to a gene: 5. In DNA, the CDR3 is TGTGCCAGCTTAACAGGGGGCACCTATGGCTACACCTTC. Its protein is CASLTGGTYGYTF.

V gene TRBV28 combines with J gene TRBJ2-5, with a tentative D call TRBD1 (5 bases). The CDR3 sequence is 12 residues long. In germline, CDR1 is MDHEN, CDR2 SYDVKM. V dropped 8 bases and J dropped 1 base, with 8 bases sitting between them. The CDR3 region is CASGAFQETQYF. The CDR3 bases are TGTGCCAGCGGGGCCTTCCAAGAGACCCAGTACTTC.

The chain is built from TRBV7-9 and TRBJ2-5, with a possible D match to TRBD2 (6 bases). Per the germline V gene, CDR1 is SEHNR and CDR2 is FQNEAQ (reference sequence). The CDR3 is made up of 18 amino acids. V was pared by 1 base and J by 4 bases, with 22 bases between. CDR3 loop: CASSLGALSRDWGETQYF. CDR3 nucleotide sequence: TGTGCCAGCAGCTTAGGGGCTTTATCGCGGGATTGGGGAGAGACCCAGTACTTC.

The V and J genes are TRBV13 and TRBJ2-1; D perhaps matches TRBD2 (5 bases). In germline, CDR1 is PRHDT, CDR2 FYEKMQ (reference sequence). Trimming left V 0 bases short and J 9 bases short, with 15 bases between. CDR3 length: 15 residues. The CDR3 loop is CASSLGVFSSGEQFF. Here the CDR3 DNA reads TGTGCCAGCAGCTTAGGGGTTTTTAGCAGCGGTGAGCAGTTCTTC.

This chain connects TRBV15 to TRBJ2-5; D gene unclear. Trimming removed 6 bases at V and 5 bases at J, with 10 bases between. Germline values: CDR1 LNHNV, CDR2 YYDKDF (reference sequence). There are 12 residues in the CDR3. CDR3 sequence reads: CATSNYRETQYF. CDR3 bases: TGTGCCACCAGTAACTATCGGGAGACCCAGTACTTC.

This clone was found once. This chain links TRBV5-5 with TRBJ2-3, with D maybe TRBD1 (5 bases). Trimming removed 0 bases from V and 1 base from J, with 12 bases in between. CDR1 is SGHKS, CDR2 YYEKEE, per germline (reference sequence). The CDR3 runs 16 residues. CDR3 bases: TGTGCCAGCAGCTTGGTCTTGGGGCGCGGCACAGATACGCAGTATTTT. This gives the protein CASSLVLGRGTDTQYF.

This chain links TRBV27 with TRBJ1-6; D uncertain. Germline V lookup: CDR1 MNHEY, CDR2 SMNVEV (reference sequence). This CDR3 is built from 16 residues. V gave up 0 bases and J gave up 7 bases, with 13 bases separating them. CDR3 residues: CASSLSPDIPNSPLHF. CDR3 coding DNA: TGTGCCAGCAGTTTATCCCCAGATATTCCAAATTCACCCCTCCACTTT.

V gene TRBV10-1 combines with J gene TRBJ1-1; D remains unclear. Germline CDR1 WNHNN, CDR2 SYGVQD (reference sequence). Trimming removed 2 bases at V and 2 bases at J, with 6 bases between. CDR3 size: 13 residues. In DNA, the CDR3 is TGCGCCAGCAGTGAGGTGACTAACACTGAAGCTTTCTTT. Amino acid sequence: CASSEVTNTEAFF.

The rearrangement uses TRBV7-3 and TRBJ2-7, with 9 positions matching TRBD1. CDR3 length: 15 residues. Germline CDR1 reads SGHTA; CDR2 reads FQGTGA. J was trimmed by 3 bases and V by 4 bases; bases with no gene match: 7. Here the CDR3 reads CASSSAPGQGYEQYF. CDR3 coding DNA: TGTGCCAGCAGCTCCGCACCGGGACAGGGCTACGAGCAGTACTTC.

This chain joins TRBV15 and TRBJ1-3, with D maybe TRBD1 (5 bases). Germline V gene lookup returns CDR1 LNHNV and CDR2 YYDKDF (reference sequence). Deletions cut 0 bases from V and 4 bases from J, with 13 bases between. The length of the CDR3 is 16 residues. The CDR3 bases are TGTGCCACCAGCAGAGATCTGGCAGGGATGGGAAACACCATATATTTT. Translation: CATSRDLAGMGNTIYF.

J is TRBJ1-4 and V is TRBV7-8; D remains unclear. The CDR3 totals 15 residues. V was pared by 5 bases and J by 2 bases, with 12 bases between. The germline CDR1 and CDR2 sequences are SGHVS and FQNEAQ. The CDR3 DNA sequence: TGTGCCAGCAGCCCGACTGGAGTTACTAATGAAAAACTGTTTTTT. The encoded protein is CASSPTGVTNEKLFF.

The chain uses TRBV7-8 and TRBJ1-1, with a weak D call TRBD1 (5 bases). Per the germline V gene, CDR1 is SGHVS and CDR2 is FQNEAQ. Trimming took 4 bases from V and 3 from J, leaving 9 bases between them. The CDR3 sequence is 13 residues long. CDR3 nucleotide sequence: TGTGCCAGCAGCTCCAGGGAGGACACTGAAGCTTTCTTT. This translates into CASSSREDTEAFF.